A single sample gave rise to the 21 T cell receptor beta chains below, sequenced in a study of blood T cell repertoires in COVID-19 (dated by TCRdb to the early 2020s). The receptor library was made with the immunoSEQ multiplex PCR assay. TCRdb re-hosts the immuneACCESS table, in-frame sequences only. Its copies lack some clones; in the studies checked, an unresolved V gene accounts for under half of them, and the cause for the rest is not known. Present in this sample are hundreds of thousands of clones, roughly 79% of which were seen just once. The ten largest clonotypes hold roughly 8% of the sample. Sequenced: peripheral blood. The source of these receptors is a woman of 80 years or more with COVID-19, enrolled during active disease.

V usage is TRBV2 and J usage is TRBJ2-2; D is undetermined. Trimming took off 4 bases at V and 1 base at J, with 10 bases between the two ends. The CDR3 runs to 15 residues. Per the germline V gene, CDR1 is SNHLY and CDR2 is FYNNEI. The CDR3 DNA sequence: TGTGCCAGCAGTGGTCTAGGCAGGAACACCGGGGAGCTGTTTTTT. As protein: CASSGLGRNTGELFF. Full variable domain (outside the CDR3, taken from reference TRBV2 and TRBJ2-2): EPEVTQTPSHQVTQMGQEVILRCVPISNHLYFYWYRQILGQKVEFLVSFYNNEISEKSEIFDDQFSVERPDGSNFTLKIRSTKLEDSAMYFCASSGLGRNTGELFFGEGSRLTVL.

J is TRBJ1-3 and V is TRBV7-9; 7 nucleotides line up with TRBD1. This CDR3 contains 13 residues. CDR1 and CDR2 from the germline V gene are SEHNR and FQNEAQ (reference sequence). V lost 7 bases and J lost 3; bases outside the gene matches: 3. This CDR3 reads CASTQGGGNTIYF. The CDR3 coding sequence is TGTGCCAGCACCCAGGGGGGTGGAAACACCATATATTTT.

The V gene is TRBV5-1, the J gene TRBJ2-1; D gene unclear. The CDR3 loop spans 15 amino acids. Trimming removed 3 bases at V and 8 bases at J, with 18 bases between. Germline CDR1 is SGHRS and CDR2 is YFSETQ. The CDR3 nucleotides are TGCGCCAGCAGCTCCGATCCACCTCCAGAGGATGAGCAGTTCTTC. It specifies CASSSDPPPEDEQFF.

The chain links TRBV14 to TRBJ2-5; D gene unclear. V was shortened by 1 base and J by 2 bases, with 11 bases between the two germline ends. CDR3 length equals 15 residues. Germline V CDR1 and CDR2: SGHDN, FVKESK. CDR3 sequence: CASSQVASRQETQYF. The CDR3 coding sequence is TGTGCCAGCAGCCAAGTCGCGTCACGGCAAGAGACCCAGTACTTC.

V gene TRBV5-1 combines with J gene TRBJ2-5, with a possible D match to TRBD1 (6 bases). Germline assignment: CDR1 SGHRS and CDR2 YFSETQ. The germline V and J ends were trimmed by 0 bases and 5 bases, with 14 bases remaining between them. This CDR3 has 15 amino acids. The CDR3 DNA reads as TGCGCCAGCAGCTTGGTCGGCGGACAGATGGAGACCCAGTACTTC. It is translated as CASSLVGGQMETQYF.

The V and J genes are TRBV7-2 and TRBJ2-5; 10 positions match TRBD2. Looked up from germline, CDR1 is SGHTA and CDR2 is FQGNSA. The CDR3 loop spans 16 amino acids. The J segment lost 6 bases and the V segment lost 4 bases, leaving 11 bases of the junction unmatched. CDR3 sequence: CASSSRPTSGIKTQYF. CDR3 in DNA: TGTGCCAGCAGCTCCCGCCCTACTAGCGGGATAAAGACCCAGTACTTC.

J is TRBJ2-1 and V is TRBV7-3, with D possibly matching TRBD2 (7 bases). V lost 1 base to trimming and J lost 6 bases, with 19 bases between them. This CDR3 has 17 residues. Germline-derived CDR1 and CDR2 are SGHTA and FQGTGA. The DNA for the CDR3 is TGTGCCAGCAGCTTAAGGGCAGCGGGACAAGGGGGCAATGAGCAGTTCTTC. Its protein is CASSLRAAGQGGNEQFF.

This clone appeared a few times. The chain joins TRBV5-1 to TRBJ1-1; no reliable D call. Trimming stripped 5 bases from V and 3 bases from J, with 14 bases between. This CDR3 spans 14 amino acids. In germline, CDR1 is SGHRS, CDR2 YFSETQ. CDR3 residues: CASSFQVTDTEAFF. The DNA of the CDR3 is TGCGCCAGCAGTTTCCAAGTTACGGACACTGAAGCTTTCTTT.

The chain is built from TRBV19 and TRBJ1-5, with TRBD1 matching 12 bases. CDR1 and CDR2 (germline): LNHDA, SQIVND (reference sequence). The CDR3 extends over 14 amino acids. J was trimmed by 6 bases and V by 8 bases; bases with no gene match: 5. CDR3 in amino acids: CASGTGGRVQPQHF. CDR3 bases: TGTGCCAGTGGGACAGGGGGCCGGGTTCAGCCCCAGCATTTT.

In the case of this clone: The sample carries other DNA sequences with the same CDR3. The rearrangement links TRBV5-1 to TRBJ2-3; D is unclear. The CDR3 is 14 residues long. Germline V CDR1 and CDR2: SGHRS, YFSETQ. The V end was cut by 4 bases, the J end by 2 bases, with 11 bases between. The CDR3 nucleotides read TGCGCCAGCAGCCCTGGCGGATACACAGATACGCAGTATTTT. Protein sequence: CASSPGGYTDTQYF. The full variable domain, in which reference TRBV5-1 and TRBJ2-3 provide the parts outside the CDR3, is KAGVTQTPRYLIKTRGQQVTLSCSPISGHRSVSWYQQTPGQGLQFLFEYFSETQRNKGNFPGRFSGRQFSNSRSEMNVSTLELGDSALYLCASSPGGYTDTQYFGPGTRLTVL.

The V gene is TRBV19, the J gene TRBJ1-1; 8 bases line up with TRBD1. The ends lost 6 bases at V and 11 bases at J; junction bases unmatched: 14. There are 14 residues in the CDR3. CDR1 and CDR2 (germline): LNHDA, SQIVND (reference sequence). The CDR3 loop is CASRGGNRGIGAFF. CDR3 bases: TGTGCCAGTAGAGGCGGGAACAGGGGGATTGGGGCTTTCTTT.

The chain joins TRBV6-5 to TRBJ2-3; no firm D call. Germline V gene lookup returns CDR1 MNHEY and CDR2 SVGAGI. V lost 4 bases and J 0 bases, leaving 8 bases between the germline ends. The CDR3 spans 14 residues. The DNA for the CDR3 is TGTGCCAGCAGTTTACAGTCTAGCACAGATACGCAGTATTTT. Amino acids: CASSLQSSTDTQYF.

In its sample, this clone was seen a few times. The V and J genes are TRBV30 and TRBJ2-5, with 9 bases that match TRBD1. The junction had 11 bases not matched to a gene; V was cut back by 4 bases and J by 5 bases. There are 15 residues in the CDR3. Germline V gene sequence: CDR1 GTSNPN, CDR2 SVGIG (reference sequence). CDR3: CAWKGGQGTYETQYF. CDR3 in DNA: TGTGCCTGGAAAGGAGGACAGGGGACCTACGAGACCCAGTACTTC.

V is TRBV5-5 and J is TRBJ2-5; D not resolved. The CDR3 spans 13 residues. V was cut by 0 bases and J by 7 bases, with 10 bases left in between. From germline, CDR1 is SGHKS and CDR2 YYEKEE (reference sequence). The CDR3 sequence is CASSLDPRRTQYF. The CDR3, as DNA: TGTGCCAGCAGCTTGGATCCGCGGAGGACCCAGTACTTC.

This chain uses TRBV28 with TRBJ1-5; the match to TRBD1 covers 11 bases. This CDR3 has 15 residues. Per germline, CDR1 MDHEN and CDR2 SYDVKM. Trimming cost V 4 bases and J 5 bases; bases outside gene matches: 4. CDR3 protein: CASSWGQGGYQPQHF. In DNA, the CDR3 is TGTGCCAGCAGTTGGGGACAGGGGGGATATCAGCCCCAGCATTTT.

The DNA of the CDR3 is TGTGCCAGCAGCCGCGACCGGGGGGAGACCCAGTACTTC. Encoded protein: CASSRDRGETQYF. The rearrangement links TRBV28 to TRBJ2-5; a weak D match, TRBD2 (6 bases). Trimming took 6 bases from V and 5 from J, leaving 13 bases between them. The CDR3 consists of 13 residues. Germline CDR1 MDHEN, CDR2 SYDVKM.

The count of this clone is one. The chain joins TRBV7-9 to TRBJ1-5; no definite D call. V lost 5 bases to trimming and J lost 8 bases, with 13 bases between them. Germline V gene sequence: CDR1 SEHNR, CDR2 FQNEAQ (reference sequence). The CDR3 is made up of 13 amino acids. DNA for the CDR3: TGTGCCAGCAGCCGTTTCGCGAATGAGCCCCAGCATTTT. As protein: CASSRFANEPQHF.

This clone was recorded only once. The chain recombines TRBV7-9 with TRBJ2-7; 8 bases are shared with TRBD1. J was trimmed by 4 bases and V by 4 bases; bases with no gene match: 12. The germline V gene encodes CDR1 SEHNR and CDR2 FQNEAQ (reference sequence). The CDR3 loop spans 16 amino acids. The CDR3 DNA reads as TGTGCCAGCAGCTCAACTATTGCAGGGGGCAGATACGAGCAGTACTTC. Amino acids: CASSSTIAGGRYEQYF.

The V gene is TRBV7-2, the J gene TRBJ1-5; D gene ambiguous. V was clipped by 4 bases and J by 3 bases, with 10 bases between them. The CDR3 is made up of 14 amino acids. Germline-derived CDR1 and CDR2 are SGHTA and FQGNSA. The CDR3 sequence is CASSSGSHNQPQHF. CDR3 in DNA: TGTGCCAGCAGCTCCGGGTCCCACAATCAGCCCCAGCATTTT.

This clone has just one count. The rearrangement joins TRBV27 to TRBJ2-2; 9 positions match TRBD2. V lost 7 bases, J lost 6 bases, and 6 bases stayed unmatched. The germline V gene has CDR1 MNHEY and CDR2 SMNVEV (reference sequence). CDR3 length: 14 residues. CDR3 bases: TGTGCCAGCATATCTCGCGGGAGGGCCGGGGAGCTGTTTTTT. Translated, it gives CASISRGRAGELFF.

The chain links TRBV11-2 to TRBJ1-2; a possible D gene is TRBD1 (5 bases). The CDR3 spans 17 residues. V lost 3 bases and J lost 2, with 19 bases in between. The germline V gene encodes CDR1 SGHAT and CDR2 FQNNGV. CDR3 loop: CASSFPETGGVNYGYTF. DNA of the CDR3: TGTGCCAGCAGCTTCCCCGAAACGGGAGGGGTAAACTATGGCTACACCTTC.